These T cell receptor beta chains were read from a single sample in a study of T cell responses to AZD1222 COVID-19 vaccine. Sequencing was performed with immunoSEQ multiplex PCR; in TCRdb, only in-frame clones are kept and a portion is missing. The sample lists over 65,000 clones, 86% occurring once. The specimen was peripheral blood, collected on day 0 of AZD1222 vaccination. Receptor source: an adult in good health. Each CDR3 is given with its conserved first and last residue. A D gene is named only where the DNA matches it firmly. Clone size is stated in some rows and not others, as once, few, many or a class when expanded.

CDR3nt | CDR3aa | abundance | j_gene | d_gene | v_gene
TGTGCCAGCAGTTTACTAGCGGGGGGCTCCTACAATGAGCAGTTCTTC | CASSLLAGGSYNEQFF | . | TRBJ2-1 | TRBD2 | TRBV28
TGTGCCAGCAGTCTAGGACAGGCCCGAGAGACCCAGTACTTC | CASSLGQARETQYF | . | TRBJ2-5 | TRBD1 | TRBV28
TGTGCCAGCAGCTTAGTAGCGGGAGGTTCCTACGAGCAGTACTTC | CASSLVAGGSYEQYF | . | TRBJ2-7 | TRBD2 | TRBV7-3
TGTGCCAGCAGCTTAGAAGCGGGAGGGTTCTACGAGCAGTACTTC | CASSLEAGGFYEQYF | . | TRBJ2-7 | TRBD2 | TRBV7-8
TGCAGTGCGACAGTGGGGGATACGCAGTATTTT | CSATVGDTQYF | . | TRBJ2-3 | . | TRBV20-1
TGTGACACCCAGAGGGGGCAGAGCCAAGAGACCCAGTACTTC | CDTQRGQSQETQYF | . | TRBJ2-5 | . | TRBV21-1
TGTGCCAGCAGCCCGGGGAGGGCATTTGATGAAAAACTGTTTTTT | CASSPGRAFDEKLFF | . | TRBJ1-4 | . | TRBV6-5
TGTGCCAGCAGTGAAGGCGGGGGTAGCACAGATACGCAGTATTTT | CASSEGGGSTDTQYF | once | TRBJ2-3 | TRBD2 | TRBV25-1
TGTGCCAGCAGAGATAGCGGGACAGATAACACTGAAGCTTTCTTT | CASRDSGTDNTEAFF | . | TRBJ1-1 | TRBD1 | TRBV2
TGTGCCATCACCAACGAGGGTCTAGGTGGCTACACCTTC | CAITNEGLGGYTF | . | TRBJ1-2 | . | TRBV10-3
TGTGCCAGCAGCCCTACAGGGGCTGGTGGCTACACCTTC | CASSPTGAGGYTF | . | TRBJ1-2 | TRBD1 | TRBV7-9
TGTGCCAGCAGCGACGACCCTCAGAGGAGCTCCTATAATTCACCCCTCCACTTT | CASSDDPQRSSYNSPLHF | . | TRBJ1-6 | . | TRBV7-3
TGTGCCAGCAGTGCACGGGCGGCACCAAATGAAAAACTGTTTTTT | CASSARAAPNEKLFF | . | TRBJ1-4 | . | TRBV27
TGTGCCAGCAGTTACTCGGAGACAGGGTACAGGGTGCCCCAGCATTTT | CASSYSETGYRVPQHF | few | TRBJ1-5 | TRBD1 | TRBV6-2/TRBV6-3
TGTGCCAGCTGGGGAAGGCTTAGCAATCAGCCCCAGCATTTT | CASWGRLSNQPQHF | . | TRBJ1-5 | . | TRBV28
TGCGCCAGCAGCTTGTCGGGAAATGAAAAACTGTTTTTT | CASSLSGNEKLFF | . | TRBJ1-4 | . | TRBV5-1
TGTGCCAGCAGTGCCCCCCGGGGTGCGAGGTATGGCTACACCTTC | CASSAPRGARYGYTF | once | TRBJ1-2 | . | TRBV28
TGTGCCAGCAGTTCCCCTAGCGGGGGGGCGGAGGATACGCAGTATTTT | CASSSPSGGAEDTQYF | . | TRBJ2-3 | TRBD2 | TRBV6-5
TGCAGCGTTGAAGATGGGGGCGGGAACACCATATATTTT | CSVEDGGGNTIYF | . | TRBJ1-3 | . | TRBV29-1
TGTGCCACCAGCAGAGAAAGCGGGAGCTACGAGCAGTACTTC | CATSRESGSYEQYF | once | TRBJ2-7 | TRBD2 | TRBV15
TGTGCCAGCTCCCCCCCGGGACAGGGCTACAATGAGCAGTTCTTC | CASSPPGQGYNEQFF | once | TRBJ2-1 | TRBD1 | TRBV28
TGTGCCAGCTACTCAGGGGGACTTTTGAACACTGAAGCTTTCTTT | CASYSGGLLNTEAFF | . | TRBJ1-1 | TRBD1 | TRBV28
TGTGCCAGCTCACCACGGTCAGGACAGGGGCGATTCCAAGAGACCCAGTACTTC | CASSPRSGQGRFQETQYF | . | TRBJ2-5 | TRBD1 | TRBV18
TGTGCCTGGAATCACAGGGGGAACTCTGGAAACACCATATATTTT | CAWNHRGNSGNTIYF | . | TRBJ1-3 | TRBD1 | TRBV30
TGTGCCAGCAGTATCCACAGTAATGAAAAACTGTTTTTT | CASSIHSNEKLFF | . | TRBJ1-4 | . | TRBV27
TGCGCCAGCAGCCTACAGATCGCAACTAATGAAAAACTGTTTTTT | CASSLQIATNEKLFF | . | TRBJ1-4 | . | TRBV5-1
TGCGCCAGCAGCTTAAAAAGCACAGGTTACACCGGGGAGCTGTTTTTT | CASSLKSTGYTGELFF | . | TRBJ2-2 | . | TRBV5-1
TGTGCCTCCGACAACGGAAACACCATATATTTT | CASDNGNTIYF | . | TRBJ1-3 | . | TRBV3-1/TRBV3-2
TGTGCCAGCTCACACGACACCGGGGAGCTGTTTTTT | CASSHDTGELFF | . | TRBJ2-2 | . | TRBV18
TGTGCCAGCAGCCTACAGGGTACTAATGAAAAACTGTTTTTT | CASSLQGTNEKLFF | once | TRBJ1-4 | . | TRBV6-6
TGTGCCAGTAGTCGGGGGACAGGGGTTCAAGAGACCCAGTACTTC | CASSRGTGVQETQYF | . | TRBJ2-5 | TRBD1 | TRBV19
TGCAGCGTTGGTGGGGGCAGCCTCACAGATACGCAGTATTTT | CSVGGGSLTDTQYF | . | TRBJ2-3 | . | TRBV29-1
TGTGCCAGTACCCAGGCCAGTCTTAGCAATCAGCCCCAGCATTTT | CASTQASLSNQPQHF | . | TRBJ1-5 | . | TRBV19
TGTGCCAGCAGCCAAGATTCCGTGCGTGGAAACACCATATATTTT | CASSQDSVRGNTIYF | . | TRBJ1-3 | . | TRBV3-1/TRBV3-2
TGTGCCAGTAGCCAGGACGTTGGGGGCAATCAGCCCCAGCATTTT | CASSQDVGGNQPQHF | . | TRBJ1-5 | . | TRBV19
TGTGCCAGCAGTTTATCCCTAGCGGCTTACACCGGGGAGCTGTTTTTT | CASSLSLAAYTGELFF | . | TRBJ2-2 | TRBD2 | TRBV27
TGTGCCAGCAGTTTATGGAGGGGAGAAATGAGCACTCAGCCCCAGCATTTT | CASSLWRGEMSTQPQHF | . | TRBJ1-5 | . | TRBV28
TGTGCCAGCAGCACGACCCTAGGTTCCTACAATGAGCAGTTCTTC | CASSTTLGSYNEQFF | . | TRBJ2-1 | . | TRBV7-2
TGCAGTGCTAGTGGCGGGGGGCCCGCCGGGGAGCTGTTTTTT | CSASGGGPAGELFF | . | TRBJ2-2 | TRBD2 | TRBV20-1
TGTGCCAGCTCACCAATGGGTTCCTCCTACAATGAGCAGTTCTTC | CASSPMGSSYNEQFF | . | TRBJ2-1 | . | TRBV18
TGCGCCAGCAGCACCGGAAGGGAGACAGGGGTGACCGGGGAGCTGTTTTTT | CASSTGRETGVTGELFF | . | TRBJ2-2 | TRBD1 | TRBV5-1
TGTGCCAGCAGTGCGGCTAGCGATACCGGGGAGCTGTTTTTT | CASSAASDTGELFF | . | TRBJ2-2 | . | TRBV6-4
TGTGCCAGCAGCCTCACAGTCGTTCGGTCCTACAATGAGCAGTTCTTC | CASSLTVVRSYNEQFF | . | TRBJ2-1 | . | TRBV5-5
TGTGCCAGCACCTCCTGGAGCGGGAGGGCCCTCTCCTACAATGAGCAGTTCTTC | CASTSWSGRALSYNEQFF | . | TRBJ2-1 | TRBD2 | TRBV3-1/TRBV3-2